Each of the 13 T cell receptor beta chains below was sequenced from the same sample in a study of blood T cell repertoires in COVID-19. TCRdb's copy holds only in-frame clones and misses some; the assay was immunoSEQ multiplex PCR. The sample lists 100,000 to 150,000 clones, approximately 83% occurring once. Sequencing was done on a sample of peripheral blood. These receptors were obtained from a middle-aged man with active or convalescent COVID-19.

As for this clone: The sample holds other DNA sequences that translate to the same CDR3. The chain joins TRBV7-2 to TRBJ1-1; the match to TRBD1 covers 7 bases. The germline V gene has CDR1 SGHTA and CDR2 FQGNSA. With V trimmed by 1 base and J by 1 base, 0 bases remained unmatched. The CDR3 sequence is 14 residues long. This CDR3 reads CASSLDRGNTEAFF. The CDR3 coding sequence is TGTGCCAGCAGCTTAGACAGGGGGAACACTGAAGCTTTCTTT.

This clone has just one count. V and J are TRBV18 and TRBJ2-1; 15 positions match TRBD2. V was pared by 6 bases and J by 2 bases, with 8 bases of the junction left unmatched. This CDR3 has 18 amino acids. The germline gives CDR1 KGHSH, CDR2 LQKENI. The CDR3 is CASSRGLAGGPTYNEQFF. The CDR3 bases are TGTGCCAGCTCCCGAGGACTAGCGGGGGGGCCTACCTACAATGAGCAGTTCTTC.

This rearrangement joins TRBV14 to TRBJ2-1; D might be TRBD2 (5 bases). The germline V gene encodes CDR1 SGHDN and CDR2 FVKESK. V was cut by 0 bases and J by 7 bases, with 16 bases left in between. The CDR3 spans 16 residues. Here the CDR3 DNA reads TGTGCCAGCAGCCAAGACGGAGGCGGGCCGGGGAATGAGCAGTTCTTC. This translates into CASSQDGGGPGNEQFF.

The chain recombines TRBV19 with TRBJ1-1; 8 bases are shared with TRBD1. This CDR3 spans 14 amino acids. The junction had 6 bases not matched to a gene; V was cut back by 8 bases and J by 1 base. Germline assignment: CDR1 LNHDA and CDR2 SQIVND (reference sequence). In DNA form, the CDR3 reads TGTGCCAGTTCAGGGGGCATGGCGAACACTGAAGCTTTCTTT. This sequence encodes CASSGGMANTEAFF.

The chain carries TRBV7-3 and TRBJ2-7; 8 bases align to TRBD1. With V trimmed by 2 bases and J by 2 bases, 2 bases remained unmatched. Germline lookup yields CDR1 SGHTA and CDR2 FQGTGA. This CDR3 has 14 residues. CDR3 nucleotide sequence: TGTGCCAGCAGCTTAGCAGGGGGCACCTACGAGCAGTACTTC. This sequence encodes CASSLAGGTYEQYF. The variable domain in full, with the rest retrieved from reference TRBV7-3 and TRBJ2-7, is GAGVSQTPSNKVTEKGKYVELRCDPISGHTALYWYRQSLGQGPEFLIYFQGTGAADDSGLPNDRFFAVRPEGSVSTLKIQRTERGDSAVYLCASSLAGGTYEQYFGPGTRLTVT.

The table lists this clone with a few counts. The chain carries TRBV24-1 and TRBJ1-4; 7 bases match TRBD1. The CDR3 contains 12 residues. The junction had 0 bases not matched to a gene; V was cut back by 4 bases and J by 8 bases. In germline, CDR1 is KGHDR, CDR2 SFDVKD. The DNA for the CDR3 is TGTGCCACCAGTGAGACAGGGGAAAAACTGTTTTTT. This translates into CATSETGEKLFF.

The rearrangement uses TRBV15 and TRBJ1-2; possibly TRBD1 for D (6 bases). Trimming stripped 3 bases from V and 2 bases from J, with 10 bases between. Germline CDR1 is LNHNV and CDR2 is YYDKDF (reference sequence). This CDR3 comprises 14 residues. The CDR3 reads CATSSNTGNYGYTF. In DNA, the CDR3 is TGTGCCACCAGCAGCAACACAGGGAACTATGGCTACACCTTC.

The chain links TRBV6-5 to TRBJ2-7; D unresolved. This CDR3 has 10 amino acids. Germline V gene data show CDR1 as MNHEY and CDR2 as SVGAGI. Trimming cost V 10 bases and J 0 bases, with 4 bases left between them. CDR3 in amino acids: CATYSYEQYF. DNA of the CDR3: TGTGCCACCTACTCCTACGAGCAGTACTTC.

The sample holds one count of this clone. The chain couples TRBV5-1 to TRBJ2-7; D gene uncertain. This CDR3 has 13 amino acids. V lost 5 bases and J lost 6, with 15 bases in between. Germline values: CDR1 SGHRS, CDR2 YFSETQ. The CDR3 DNA follows: TGCGCCAGCAGTCCTCGACAATTCGGCGAGCAGTACTTC. It is translated as CASSPRQFGEQYF.

This clone was found once. The J gene is TRBJ1-1, the V gene TRBV7-3; D unclear. The V gene lost 5 bases and the J gene lost 4 bases, with 11 bases spanning the gap. Per the germline V gene, CDR1 is SGHTA and CDR2 is FQGTGA. This CDR3 is built from 13 residues. CDR3 coding DNA: TGTGCCAGCAGCCCCCAGGTCGTCACTGAAGCTTTCTTT. Encoded protein: CASSPQVVTEAFF.

The gene calls are TRBV10-1 and TRBJ2-3, with 16 positions matching TRBD2. After removal of 6 bases from V and 6 bases from J, the junction contained 6 bases not matched to a gene. Per the germline V gene, CDR1 is WNHNN and CDR2 is SYGVQD (reference sequence). The CDR3 covers 16 residues. The CDR3 is CASSSGLAGGPDTQYF. The CDR3 coding sequence is TGCGCCAGCAGCTCGGGACTAGCGGGGGGGCCGGATACGCAGTATTTT.

The J gene is TRBJ1-5, the V gene TRBV30; no firm D call. This CDR3 is 17 amino acids long. Germline CDR1 is GTSNPN and CDR2 is SVGIG (reference sequence). Trimming removed 0 bases from V and 2 bases from J, with 17 bases in between. CDR3 sequence: CAWSVGTGSLGNQPQHF. CDR3 nucleotide sequence: TGTGCCTGGAGTGTAGGTACGGGTTCACTGGGCAATCAGCCCCAGCATTTT.

The gene calls are TRBV19 and TRBJ1-2, with a possible D match to TRBD1 (6 bases). Trimming removed 6 bases at V and 4 bases at J, with 15 bases between. Germline V gene sequence: CDR1 LNHDA, CDR2 SQIVND (reference sequence). The CDR3 covers 14 residues. Here the CDR3 DNA reads TGTGCCAGTAGCGTTACAGGGATAGCCTATGGCTACACCTTC. Translation gives CASSVTGIAYGYTF.